This T cell receptor (beta chain) was retrieved from a study of blood T cell repertoires in COVID-19. Only in-frame clones appear in the TCRdb table, and some are missing; sequencing was by immunoSEQ multiplex PCR. The data contain 65,000 to 75,000 clones, approximately 80% of them singletons. The CDR3 is 15 amino acids. V was trimmed by 6 bases and J by 2 bases, leaving 15 bases between them. Germline V lookup: CDR1 WSHSY, CDR2 SAAADI. The sample was peripheral blood. This chain connects TRBV10-2 to TRBJ2-3; TRBD2 might be the D (6 bases). The receptor's source is a human donor in a cohort sampled during active COVID-19. CDR3 sequence (DNA): TGCGCCAGCAGGGTGGGCGGGAATCCCACAGATACGCAGTATTTT. It yields the protein CASRVGGNPTDTQYF.